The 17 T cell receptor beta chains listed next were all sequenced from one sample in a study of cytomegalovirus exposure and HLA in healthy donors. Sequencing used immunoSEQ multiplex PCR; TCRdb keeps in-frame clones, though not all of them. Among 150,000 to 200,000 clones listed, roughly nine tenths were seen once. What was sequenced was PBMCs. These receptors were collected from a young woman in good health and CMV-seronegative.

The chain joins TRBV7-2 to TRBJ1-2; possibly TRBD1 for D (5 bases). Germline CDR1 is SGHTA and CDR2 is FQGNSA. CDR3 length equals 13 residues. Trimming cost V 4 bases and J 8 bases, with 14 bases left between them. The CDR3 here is CASSWDGSEGYTF. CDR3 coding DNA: TGTGCCAGCAGCTGGGACGGTTCTGAAGGCTACACCTTC.

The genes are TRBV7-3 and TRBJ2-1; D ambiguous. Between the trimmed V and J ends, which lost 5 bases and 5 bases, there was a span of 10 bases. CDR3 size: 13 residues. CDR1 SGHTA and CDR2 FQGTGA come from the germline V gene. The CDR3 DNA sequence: TGTGCCAGCAGCCCACGTGTGGACAATGAGCAGTTCTTC. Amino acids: CASSPRVDNEQFF.

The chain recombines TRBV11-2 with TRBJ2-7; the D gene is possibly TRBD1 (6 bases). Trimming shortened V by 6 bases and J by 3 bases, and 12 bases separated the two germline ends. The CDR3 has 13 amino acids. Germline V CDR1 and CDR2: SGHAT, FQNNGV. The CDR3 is CASRTGLGYEQYF. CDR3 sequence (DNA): TGTGCCAGCAGAACAGGGTTAGGCTACGAGCAGTACTTC.

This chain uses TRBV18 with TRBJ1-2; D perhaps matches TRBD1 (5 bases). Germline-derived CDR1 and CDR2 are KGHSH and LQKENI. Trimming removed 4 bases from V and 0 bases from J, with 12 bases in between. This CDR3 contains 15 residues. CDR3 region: CASSQGTEANYGYTF. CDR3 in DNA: TGTGCCAGCTCACAGGGGACGGAAGCTAACTATGGCTACACCTTC.

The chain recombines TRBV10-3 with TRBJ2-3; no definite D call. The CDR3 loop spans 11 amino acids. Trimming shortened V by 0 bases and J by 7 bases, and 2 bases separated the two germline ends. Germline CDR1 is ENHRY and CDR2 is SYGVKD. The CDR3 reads CAISESYTQYF. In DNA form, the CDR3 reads TGTGCCATCAGTGAGTCTTATACGCAGTATTTT.

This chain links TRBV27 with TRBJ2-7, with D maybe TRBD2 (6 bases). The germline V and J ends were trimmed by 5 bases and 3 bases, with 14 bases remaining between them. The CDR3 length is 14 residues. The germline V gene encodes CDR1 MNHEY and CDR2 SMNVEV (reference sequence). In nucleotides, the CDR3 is TGTGCCAGCAGTCCCCCGACTAGAGTCTACGAGCAGTACTTC. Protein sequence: CASSPPTRVYEQYF.

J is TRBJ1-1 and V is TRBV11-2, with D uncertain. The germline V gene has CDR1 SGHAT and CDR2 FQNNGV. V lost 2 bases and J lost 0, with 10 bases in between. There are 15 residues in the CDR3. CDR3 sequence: CASSLIQAMNTEAFF. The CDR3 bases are TGTGCCAGCAGCTTAATTCAGGCCATGAACACTGAAGCTTTCTTT.

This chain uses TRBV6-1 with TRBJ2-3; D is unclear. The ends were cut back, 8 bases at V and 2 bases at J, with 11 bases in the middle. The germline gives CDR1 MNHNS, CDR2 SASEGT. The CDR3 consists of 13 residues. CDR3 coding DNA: TGTGCCAGCGGTCCGCAGTCCACAGATACGCAGTATTTT. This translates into CASGPQSTDTQYF.

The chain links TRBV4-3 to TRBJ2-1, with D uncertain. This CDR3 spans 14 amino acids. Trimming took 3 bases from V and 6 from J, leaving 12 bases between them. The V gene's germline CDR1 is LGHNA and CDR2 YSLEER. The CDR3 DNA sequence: TGCGCCAGCAGCCAGACTCGTGGGGTCAATGAGCAGTTCTTC. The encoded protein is CASSQTRGVNEQFF.

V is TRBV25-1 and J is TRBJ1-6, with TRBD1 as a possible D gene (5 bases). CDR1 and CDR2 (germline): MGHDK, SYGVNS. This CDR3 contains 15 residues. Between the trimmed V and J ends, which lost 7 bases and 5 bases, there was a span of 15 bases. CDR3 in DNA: TGTGCCAGCACGCACGGGACGGGAGATAATTCACCCCTCCACTTT. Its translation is CASTHGTGDNSPLHF.

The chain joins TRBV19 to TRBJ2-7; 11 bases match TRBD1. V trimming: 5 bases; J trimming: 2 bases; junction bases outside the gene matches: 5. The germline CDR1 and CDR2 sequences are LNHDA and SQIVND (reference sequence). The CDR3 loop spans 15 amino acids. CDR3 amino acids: CASSPGQGGTYEQYF. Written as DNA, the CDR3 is TGTGCCAGTAGTCCGGGACAGGGGGGAACCTACGAGCAGTACTTC.

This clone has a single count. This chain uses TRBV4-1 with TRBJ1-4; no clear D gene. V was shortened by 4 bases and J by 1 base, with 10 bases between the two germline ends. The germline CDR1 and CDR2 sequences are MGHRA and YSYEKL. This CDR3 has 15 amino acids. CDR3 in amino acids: CASSPRSLTNEKLFF. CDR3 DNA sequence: TGCGCCAGCAGCCCCCGTTCATTAACTAATGAAAAACTGTTTTTT.

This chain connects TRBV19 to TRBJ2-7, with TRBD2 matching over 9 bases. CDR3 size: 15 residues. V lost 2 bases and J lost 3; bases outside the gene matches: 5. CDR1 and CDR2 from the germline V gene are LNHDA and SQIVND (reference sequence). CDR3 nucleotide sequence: TGTGCCAGTAGTATAAACAGCGGGGGGAACTACGAGCAGTACTTC. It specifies CASSINSGGNYEQYF.

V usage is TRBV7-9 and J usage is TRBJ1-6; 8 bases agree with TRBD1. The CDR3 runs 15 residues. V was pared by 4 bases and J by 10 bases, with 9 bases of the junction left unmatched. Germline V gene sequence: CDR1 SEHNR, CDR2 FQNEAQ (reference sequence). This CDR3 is CASSSVRGLESPLHF. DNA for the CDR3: TGTGCCAGCAGCTCAGTCAGGGGGCTCGAGTCACCCCTCCACTTT.

CDR3 DNA: TGTGCCAGCAGTTCCACCCTAGCGGGAGCAGCCTACAATGAGCAGTTCTTC. This sequence encodes CASSSTLAGAAYNEQFF. V gene TRBV28 combines with J gene TRBJ2-1; TRBD2 matches at 10 bases. V shed 4 bases, J shed 2 bases, and the junction held 8 bases outside the gene matches. The CDR3 is made up of 17 amino acids. From germline, CDR1 is MDHEN and CDR2 SYDVKM.

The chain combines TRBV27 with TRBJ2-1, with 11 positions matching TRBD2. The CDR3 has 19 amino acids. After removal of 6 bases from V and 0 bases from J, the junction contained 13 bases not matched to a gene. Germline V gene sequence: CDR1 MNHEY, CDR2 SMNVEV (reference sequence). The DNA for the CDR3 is TGTGCCAGCAGAATCCTCGGACTAGCGGGTGGGAGCTCCTACAATGAGCAGTTCTTC. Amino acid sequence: CASRILGLAGGSSYNEQFF.

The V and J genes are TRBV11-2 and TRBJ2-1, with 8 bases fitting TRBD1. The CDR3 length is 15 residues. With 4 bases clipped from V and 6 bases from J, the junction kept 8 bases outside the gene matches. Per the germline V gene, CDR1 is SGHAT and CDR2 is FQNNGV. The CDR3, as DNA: TGTGCCAGCAGCTATATCCGGGACAGGCCCAATGAGCAGTTCTTC. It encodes CASSYIRDRPNEQFF.